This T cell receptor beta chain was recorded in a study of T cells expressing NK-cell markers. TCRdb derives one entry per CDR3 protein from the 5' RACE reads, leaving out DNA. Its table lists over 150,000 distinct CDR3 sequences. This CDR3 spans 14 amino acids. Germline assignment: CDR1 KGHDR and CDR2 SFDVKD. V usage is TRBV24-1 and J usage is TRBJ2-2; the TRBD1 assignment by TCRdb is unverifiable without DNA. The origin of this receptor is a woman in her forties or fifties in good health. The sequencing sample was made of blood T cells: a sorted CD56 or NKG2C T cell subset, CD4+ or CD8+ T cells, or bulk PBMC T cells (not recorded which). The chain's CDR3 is CATSGPGETGELFF.